Presented here are 16 T cell receptor beta chains from one specimen sequenced in a study of T cells after somatic rescue of genetic block. The table came from immunoSEQ multiplex PCR; TCRdb's copy has only in-frame clones and leaves some out. Seen here are around 52,000 clones, about 96% observed once, and the top ten hold roughly 0.074%. Sequenced input: peripheral blood mononuclear cells (PBMCs). These receptors were collected from a child under two years old.

V is TRBV6-5 and J is TRBJ2-7; D ambiguous. Germline CDR1 reads MNHEY; CDR2 reads SVGAGI. V lost 0 bases to trimming and J lost 2 bases, with 8 bases between them. The CDR3 runs 14 residues. CDR3: CASSYSLPPYEQYF. The CDR3 nucleotides read TGTGCCAGCAGTTACTCTCTCCCCCCCTACGAGCAGTACTTC.

The CDR3 loop reads CASSLLGGSNQPQHF. DNA for the CDR3: TGTGCCAGCAGCTTATTGGGGGGGAGCAATCAGCCCCAGCATTTT. V and J are TRBV7-3 and TRBJ1-5; a possible D gene is TRBD1 (5 bases). Germline V gene lookup returns CDR1 SGHTA and CDR2 FQGTGA. V was shortened by 2 bases and J by 1 base, with 9 bases between the two germline ends. CDR3 length: 15 amino acids.

The chain joins TRBV30 to TRBJ2-2; 7 nucleotides match TRBD2. The CDR3 spans 11 residues. After removal of 2 bases from V and 9 bases from J, the junction contained 0 bases not matched to a gene. Germline-derived CDR1 and CDR2 are GTSNPN and SVGIG (reference sequence). This CDR3 reads CAWSSGRELFF. The CDR3 DNA is TGTGCCTGGAGTAGCGGGAGGGAGCTGTTTTTT.

This clone occurred once. V is TRBV4-2 and J is TRBJ2-7; weak D call: TRBD2 (6 bases). This CDR3 comprises 17 residues. Trimming shortened V by 0 bases and J by 3 bases, and 18 bases separated the two germline ends. Germline V CDR1 and CDR2: LGHNA, YNFKEQ. CDR3 nucleotides: TGTGCCAGCAGCCAAGATAGGCCGCGGGACCTCGGCTACGAGCAGTACTTC. It encodes CASSQDRPRDLGYEQYF.

The chain recombines TRBV19 with TRBJ2-2; D may correspond to TRBD1 or TRBD2 (5 bases each). V gave up 8 bases and J gave up 3 bases, with 7 bases separating them. The CDR3 contains 12 residues. Germline V gives CDR1 LNHDA, CDR2 SQIVND (reference sequence). The CDR3 DNA follows: TGTGCCAGTCAGGGAGACACCGGGGAGCTGTTTTTT. Translated: CASQGDTGELFF. Full variable domain (outside the CDR3, taken from reference TRBV19 and TRBJ2-2): DGGITQSPKYLFRKEGQNVTLSCEQNLNHDAMYWYRQDPGQGLRLIYYSQIVNDFQKGDIAEGYSVSREKKESFPLTVTSAQKNPTAFYLCASQGDTGELFFGEGSRLTVL.

This chain links TRBV18 with TRBJ1-1; TRBD1 matches at 9 bases. The CDR3 has 14 amino acids. V lost 5 bases, J lost 4 bases, and 5 bases stayed unmatched. Germline V gene sequence: CDR1 KGHSH, CDR2 LQKENI. CDR3 nucleotide sequence: TGTGCCAGCTCAGCCACGACAGGGGGCACTGAAGCTTTCTTT. Amino acids: CASSATTGGTEAFF.

The J gene is TRBJ2-7, the V gene TRBV9; 7 bases match TRBD2. V lost 3 bases to trimming and J lost 3 bases; unmatched junction nucleotides: 3. CDR3 length: 13 amino acids. The V gene's germline CDR1 is SGDLS and CDR2 YYNGEE. Written as DNA, the CDR3 is TGTGCCAGCAGCGGCGGGAGCGGCTACGAGCAGTACTTC. Encoded protein: CASSGGSGYEQYF.

V gene TRBV27 combines with J gene TRBJ2-3, with D hard to call. Germline V gives CDR1 MNHEY, CDR2 SMNVEV (reference sequence). The ends were cut back, 0 bases at V and 3 bases at J, with 10 bases in the middle. The CDR3 is made up of 15 amino acids. The CDR3: CASSLSRLGTDTQYF. CDR3 coding DNA: TGTGCCAGCAGTTTATCGAGGCTGGGAACAGATACGCAGTATTTT.

V is TRBV9 and J is TRBJ2-5; TRBD2 is a possible D gene (5 bases). Germline values: CDR1 SGDLS, CDR2 YYNGEE. The V end lost 0 bases, the J end lost 5 bases, and 5 bases lay between the germline ends. The CDR3 spans 12 residues. The CDR3 loop is CASSVGGETQYF. The CDR3 DNA sequence: TGTGCCAGCAGCGTAGGCGGGGAGACCCAGTACTTC.

Details on this clone: This specimen includes other DNA sequences encoding the same CDR3. This rearrangement joins TRBV4-1 to TRBJ2-4; a weak D match, TRBD1 (5 bases). There are 17 residues in the CDR3. The V gene lost 0 bases and the J gene lost 1 base, with 13 bases spanning the gap. CDR1 is MGHRA and CDR2 is YSYEKL in the germline V gene. CDR3 sequence reads: CASSQEGRDGAKNIQYF. CDR3 bases: TGCGCCAGCAGCCAAGAAGGCAGGGATGGTGCCAAAAACATTCAGTACTTC.

V and J are TRBV7-9 and TRBJ2-3; the match to TRBD2 covers 9 bases. Germline V CDR1 and CDR2: SEHNR, FQNEAQ (reference sequence). V dropped 0 bases and J dropped 4; count of bases not matched to a gene: 8. The CDR3 extends over 17 amino acids. This chain's CDR3 is CASSLAGLALSPDTQYF. The CDR3 coding sequence is TGTGCCAGCAGCTTAGCGGGACTAGCCCTCAGTCCAGATACGCAGTATTTT. Variable domain in full (rest from reference TRBV7-9 and TRBJ2-3): DTGVSQNPRHKITKRGQNVTFRCDPISEHNRLYWYRQTLGQGPEFLTYFQNEAQLEKSRLLSDRFSAERPKGSFSTLEIQRTEQGDSAMYLCASSLAGLALSPDTQYFGPGTRLTVL.

The chain carries TRBV5-1 and TRBJ2-5, with 14 bases fitting TRBD2. Per germline, CDR1 SGHRS and CDR2 YFSETQ. The CDR3 spans 17 residues. The ends lost 3 bases at V and 1 base at J; junction bases unmatched: 5. The CDR3 sequence: CASSSGLAGVGQETQYF. CDR3 DNA: TGCGCCAGCAGCTCGGGACTAGCGGGAGTAGGCCAAGAGACCCAGTACTTC.

CDR3 DNA sequence: TGTGCCAGTAGTATCAGTCAGGGGTACAACGGGGAGCTGTTTTTT. Translated, it gives CASSISQGYNGELFF. This chain connects TRBV19 to TRBJ2-2; perhaps TRBD1 as D (6 bases). Germline V CDR1 and CDR2: LNHDA, SQIVND (reference sequence). V lost 3 bases and J 7 bases, leaving 15 bases between the germline ends. The CDR3 runs to 15 residues.

This rearrangement joins TRBV6-1 to TRBJ2-5; 7 nucleotides agree with TRBD1. V lost 6 bases and J lost 4; bases outside the gene matches: 8. CDR3 length equals 14 residues. Germline CDR1 MNHNS, CDR2 SASEGT. For the CDR3, the DNA is TGTGCCAGCAGGAACCTAGGGGGCGGAGAGACCCAGTACTTC. Its protein is CASRNLGGGETQYF.

The chain carries TRBV10-2 and TRBJ2-2; weak D call: TRBD2 (5 bases). V was pared by 1 base and J by 4 bases, with 7 bases between. The CDR3 loop spans 14 amino acids. Germline assignment: CDR1 WSHSY and CDR2 SAAADI. CDR3 nucleotides: TGCGCCAGCAGTGAGTGGGCGGGCACCGGGGAGCTGTTTTTT. This encodes CASSEWAGTGELFF.

The chain is built from TRBV19 and TRBJ1-2; D not resolved. The V gene's germline CDR1 is LNHDA and CDR2 SQIVND (reference sequence). Trimming shortened V by 0 bases and J by 2 bases, and 1 base separated the two germline ends. The CDR3 runs 12 residues. This chain's CDR3 is CASSIDNYGYTF. DNA for the CDR3: TGTGCCAGTAGTATAGACAACTATGGCTACACCTTC. Complete variable domain (other parts from reference TRBV19 and TRBJ1-2): DGGITQSPKYLFRKEGQNVTLSCEQNLNHDAMYWYRQDPGQGLRLIYYSQIVNDFQKGDIAEGYSVSREKKESFPLTVTSAQKNPTAFYLCASSIDNYGYTFGSGTRLTVV.